This T cell receptor (beta chain) was profiled in a study of shared clonotypes between healthy human individuals. General study results and limits: Donor clonotype sharing was expected to depend on sequencing depth.

As for this clone: Its antigen is not identified.

Assay used: immunoSEQ multiplex PCR; TCRdb lists only in-frame clones, some missing. Of roughly 500,000 clones listed, about 96% are singletons. CDR1 and CDR2 (germline): LNHDA, SQIVND (reference sequence). The CDR3 contains 21 residues. The V end lost 4 bases, the J end lost 0 bases, and 28 bases lay between the germline ends. The clonotype was recovered from a woman under 40 in good health. The chain couples TRBV19 to TRBJ2-1; D may be TRBD1 (5 bases). The sample was naive CD4+ T cells sorted from blood. Stated subset: CD45RA+ positively selected. The CDR3 reads CASSNHRGGRARRGSYNEQFF. CDR3 in DNA: TGTGCCAGTAGTAACCATAGGGGCGGTCGAGCGCGAAGGGGCTCCTACAATGAGCAGTTCTTC.